This T cell receptor beta chain was sequenced in a study of OX40 agonist ivuxolimab in advanced cancers. About the research overall: Ivuxolimab, an agonistic anti-OX40 (CD134) antibody, was given to patients.

Regarding the study as a whole: The work left the antigen specificity of expanded peripheral T cells undetermined.

Notes on this clone: Its target is not known. The sample holds other DNA sequences that translate to the same CDR3.

Sequenced by immunoSEQ multiplex PCR; TCRdb stores in-frame clones only, minus some. The table lists tens of thousands of clones, approximately 90% of them singletons. The ends lost 3 bases at V and 3 bases at J; junction bases unmatched: 2. The length of the CDR3 is 14 residues. CDR1 is SGDLS, CDR2 YYNGEE, per germline. The input for sequencing was CD4+ or CD8+ T cells sorted from blood, taken in a trial of the OX40 agonist ivuxolimab. This receptor was identified in an adult with an advanced solid tumor such as melanoma, head and neck, liver or kidney cancer. The chain employs TRBV9 and TRBJ2-7; 11 nucleotides line up with TRBD2. The CDR3 loop is CASSAGLAGYEQYF. The CDR3 region has the DNA TGTGCCAGCAGCGCAGGACTAGCGGGCTACGAGCAGTACTTC.